Below are 6 T cell receptor beta chains sequenced from a single sample in a study of blood T cells in healthy people across ages. For the second PCR, which ran for roughly 6 to 11 cycles, a sample-barcoded 5' primer and a J-beta primer mix were used. TCRdb analysed the 5' RACE reads with MiXCR anew, one entry per CDR3 protein. The table has 1,800,000 or so distinct CDR3 sequences, about two fifths seen once. Sequenced material: blood. Receptor source: a human donor in good health.

V gene TRBV10-3 combines with J gene TRBJ2-3; TRBD2 might be the D (7 bases). The ends were cut back, 3 bases at V and 2 bases at J, with 12 bases in the middle. Germline assignment: CDR1 ENHRY and CDR2 SYGVKD. This CDR3 comprises 15 residues. DNA of the CDR3: TGTGCCATCAGTGAACGGGGGGCCCCCACAGATACGCAGTATTTT. Amino acids: CAISERGAPTDTQYF.

A few counts support this clonotype. The rearrangement uses TRBV7-3 and TRBJ1-2; a possible D gene is TRBD1 (6 bases). V was pared by 5 bases and J by 7 bases, with 14 bases between. The CDR3 runs to 13 residues. Germline assignment: CDR1 SGHTA and CDR2 FQGTGA. The CDR3 region is CASSLDRYSGYTF. CDR3 nucleotides: TGTGCCAGCAGCCTCGACAGGTACTCTGGCTACACCTTC.

Comments on this clonotype: Being one base from a much bigger clone, this may be a read error. The chain couples TRBV7-3 to TRBJ2-4, with D perhaps given as TRBD1 or TRBD2 (5 bases each). The CDR3 has 15 amino acids. Germline assignment: CDR1 SGHTA and CDR2 FQGTGA. V was cut by 5 bases and J by 13 bases, with 24 bases left in between. This CDR3 reads CASSPRRGSYNEQYF. In DNA form, the CDR3 reads TGTGCCAGCAGCCCCAGACGGGGCTCCTACAATGAGCAGTACTTC.

Many counts were recorded for this clonotype. The CDR3 reads CASSTTPQETQYF. CDR3 DNA: TGTGCCAGCAGCACCACACCACAAGAGACCCAGTACTTC. The rearrangement links TRBV7-2 to TRBJ2-5, with D uncertain. This CDR3 is 13 amino acids long. Between the trimmed V and J ends, which lost 5 bases and 2 bases, there was a span of 9 bases. The germline CDR1 and CDR2 sequences are SGHTA and FQGNSA.

This rearrangement joins TRBV6-5 to TRBJ2-7; maybe TRBD1 (6 bases). CDR1 and CDR2 (germline): MNHEY, SVGAGI. V dropped 6 bases and J dropped 3 bases, with 15 bases sitting between them. The CDR3 sequence is 14 residues long. The DNA of the CDR3 is TGTGCCAGCAGCAGAGGACAGTCTAACTACGAGCAGTACTTC. Translating gives CASSRGQSNYEQYF.

The chain is built from TRBV28 and TRBJ1-5; D gene ambiguous. Per the germline V gene, CDR1 is MDHEN and CDR2 is SYDVKM. There are 12 residues in the CDR3. The germline V and J ends were trimmed by 4 bases and 9 bases, with 10 bases remaining between them. CDR3 residues: CASSSRALPQHF. CDR3 bases: TGTGCCAGCAGTTCCCGAGCTTTGCCCCAGCATTTT.